Below, 26 T cell receptor beta chains from the same sample are listed, as sequenced in a study of T cell responses to AZD1222 COVID-19 vaccine. Assay: immunoSEQ multiplex PCR; the TCRdb copy retains only in-frame clones and omits some. The sample carries around 140,000 clones, approximately 93% recorded once. The specimen was peripheral blood, collected after recovery from COVID-19. These receptors all stem from an adult who had recovered from COVID-19.

This clone was counted a few times. The chain uses TRBV5-5 and TRBJ2-7; 8 bases map to TRBD2. Losses at the gene ends were 6 bases for V and 7 bases for J; bases not matched to a gene: 9. Germline CDR1 is SGHKS and CDR2 is YYEKEE (reference sequence). The CDR3 is 13 amino acids. For the CDR3, the DNA is TGTGCCAGCACCCGGCGGGGGGCGTGGGAGCAGTACTTC. Translating gives CASTRRGAWEQYF. Full variable domain (remainder filled in from reference TRBV5-5 and TRBJ2-7): DAGVTQSPTHLIKTRGQQVTLRCSPISGHKSVSWYQQVLGQGPQFIFQYYEKEERGRGNFPDRFSARQFPNYSSELNVNALLLGDSALYLCASTRRGAWEQYFGPGTRLTVT.

The chain employs TRBV20-1 and TRBJ2-7, with no clear D. The CDR3 extends over 14 amino acids. In germline, CDR1 is DFQATT, CDR2 SNEGSKA (reference sequence). The CDR3 reads CSASFDTPSYEQYF. CDR3 nucleotides: TGCAGCGCCAGTTTCGACACACCTAGTTACGAGCAGTACTTC.

The rearrangement joins TRBV5-4 to TRBJ2-1, with 9 bases fitting TRBD2. The CDR3 length is 17 residues. Trimming removed 2 bases from V and 1 base from J; junction bases left unmatched: 7. Germline CDR1 SGHNT, CDR2 YYREEE (reference sequence). The CDR3 sequence: CASSFGGRAGSYNEQFF. The CDR3 region has the DNA TGTGCCAGCAGCTTTGGCGGGAGGGCCGGGTCCTACAATGAGCAGTTCTTC.

J is TRBJ2-7 and V is TRBV6-1; possible D gene TRBD2, 6 bases. This CDR3 is 13 amino acids long. Germline-derived CDR1 and CDR2 are MNHNS and SASEGT. The germline V and J ends were trimmed by 1 base and 6 bases, with 10 bases remaining between them. CDR3 bases: TGTGCCAGCAGTGAAGAGGGACTTGGCGAGCAGTACTTC. Residues: CASSEEGLGEQYF.

The DNA for the CDR3 is TGTGCCAGCAAGGGCCATCCACGGGAAAAACTGTTTTTT. It is translated as CASKGHPREKLFF. The chain recombines TRBV27 with TRBJ1-4, with D unclear. The CDR3 has 13 amino acids. Germline CDR1 MNHEY, CDR2 SMNVEV (reference sequence). V was clipped by 7 bases and J by 8 bases, with 14 bases between them.

The CDR3, as DNA: TGTGCCAGCAGCTACCGGGACTCCCGATCACACGAGCAGTACTTC. Translating gives CASSYRDSRSHEQYF. The V call is TRBV5-5, the J call TRBJ2-7; D may be TRBD2 (6 bases). V lost 3 bases and J lost 5, with 18 bases in between. The CDR3 covers 15 residues. Germline CDR1 and CDR2: SGHKS and YYEKEE (reference sequence). The whole variable domain, filled in from reference TRBV5-5 and TRBJ2-7, reads DAGVTQSPTHLIKTRGQQVTLRCSPISGHKSVSWYQQVLGQGPQFIFQYYEKEERGRGNFPDRFSARQFPNYSSELNVNALLLGDSALYLCASSYRDSRSHEQYFGPGTRLTVT.

In this sample, this clone turned up once. The chain links TRBV3-1 (or the pseudogene TRBV3-2) to TRBJ2-1; 14 bases fit TRBD2. V trimming: 6 bases; J trimming: 1 base; junction bases outside the gene matches: 5. The CDR3 is 17 amino acids. The germline V gene has CDR1 LGHDT and CDR2 YNNKEL (reference sequence). The CDR3 DNA reads TGTGCCAGCAGTCAGACTAGCGGGAGGGGTTCCTACAATGAGCAGTTCTTC. Its protein product is CASSQTSGRGSYNEQFF.

This rearrangement joins TRBV6-6 to TRBJ2-5, with 7 bases aligning to TRBD2. CDR3 length equals 15 residues. J was trimmed by 4 bases and V by 6 bases; bases with no gene match: 11. Germline CDR1 reads MNHNY; CDR2 reads SVGAGI (reference sequence). The CDR3 DNA follows: TGTGCCAGCAGCCCCCTGGAGGGGAGGGGAGAGACCCAGTACTTC. It is translated as CASSPLEGRGETQYF.

This chain connects TRBV5-1 to TRBJ1-1; D gene unclear. Germline CDR1 is SGHRS and CDR2 is YFSETQ. The CDR3 contains 15 residues. The V end lost 1 base, the J end lost 3 bases, and 13 bases lay between the germline ends. CDR3 nucleotides: TGCGCCAGCAGCTTGAGCGCCCCGGGCGACACTGAAGCTTTCTTT. It translates to CASSLSAPGDTEAFF.

Here the CDR3 DNA reads TGTGCCAGCAGCCAAAACGCCGGAGGGCAGGAGACCCAGTACTTC. This codes for CASSQNAGGQETQYF. The rearrangement joins TRBV3-1 (or the pseudogene TRBV3-2) to TRBJ2-5, with D possibly being TRBD2 (6 bases). V gave up 2 bases and J gave up 5 bases, with 15 bases separating them. The CDR3 covers 15 residues. Germline V lookup: CDR1 LGHDT, CDR2 YNNKEL (reference sequence).

The rearrangement joins TRBV2 to TRBJ1-2; possible D gene TRBD1, 5 bases. Germline CDR1 is SNHLY and CDR2 is FYNNEI. This CDR3 spans 13 amino acids. Trimming took 2 bases from V and 8 from J, leaving 12 bases between them. CDR3 loop: CASSESGRGGYTF. The CDR3 DNA follows: TGTGCCAGCAGTGAATCGGGGCGTGGGGGCTACACCTTC.

The chain recombines TRBV30 with TRBJ1-1; 8 bases fit TRBD1. Germline V CDR1 and CDR2: GTSNPN, SVGIG (reference sequence). V shed 5 bases, J shed 4 bases, and the junction held 12 bases outside the gene matches. CDR3 length equals 15 residues. This CDR3 is CAWSQGVKIGTEAFF. CDR3 nucleotide sequence: TGTGCCTGGTCACAGGGGGTAAAAATTGGCACTGAAGCTTTCTTT.

The gene calls are TRBV10-3 and TRBJ2-7; a possible D gene is TRBD2 (6 bases). Trimming took 10 bases from V and 5 from J, leaving 15 bases between them. Germline-derived CDR1 and CDR2 are ENHRY and SYGVKD. This CDR3 comprises 12 residues. The CDR3 DNA reads as TGTGCCACCGATGAAGGGGAGGACGAGCAGTACTTC. Residues: CATDEGEDEQYF.

V is TRBV28 and J is TRBJ2-5; tentatively, D is TRBD1 (5 bases). CDR3 size: 11 residues. Deletions cut 5 bases from V and 6 bases from J, with 7 bases between. Looked up from germline, CDR1 is MDHEN and CDR2 is SYDVKM. CDR3 nucleotide sequence: TGTGCCAGCAGTCTGGGGCAGACCCAGTACTTC. This gives the protein CASSLGQTQYF. Using reference TRBV28 and TRBJ2-5 for the parts outside the CDR3, the full variable domain is DVKVTQSSRYLVKRTGEKVFLECVQDMDHENMFWYRQDPGLGLRLIYFSYDVKMKEKGDIPEGYSVSREKKERFSLILESASTNQTSMYLCASSLGQTQYFGPGTRLLVL.

V is TRBV4-1 and J is TRBJ1-2, with unresolved D. Trimming took off 0 bases at V and 0 bases at J, with 8 bases between the two ends. The CDR3 runs 15 residues. Germline CDR1 is MGHRA and CDR2 is YSYEKL. This CDR3 is CASSQEMAANYGYTF. The CDR3 nucleotides read TGCGCCAGCAGCCAAGAGATGGCAGCTAACTATGGCTACACCTTC.

The chain has TRBV5-4 and TRBJ1-1, with a possible D match to TRBD1 (5 bases). The CDR3 sequence is 16 residues long. Germline CDR1 and CDR2: SGHNT and YYREEE (reference sequence). The V end lost 3 bases, the J end lost 0 bases, and 15 bases lay between the germline ends. For the CDR3, the DNA is TGTGCCAGCAGCTCGGCAGGGCAGGGCGTGAACACTGAAGCTTTCTTT. Translated: CASSSAGQGVNTEAFF.

V and J are TRBV28 and TRBJ2-7; 9 bases are shared with TRBD2. The CDR3 loop spans 14 amino acids. Germline V gene sequence: CDR1 MDHEN, CDR2 SYDVKM. The V segment lost 8 bases and the J segment 7 bases; nucleotides outside the gene matches: 12. The CDR3 sequence is CASHGGGRALEQYF. In nucleotides, the CDR3 is TGTGCCAGCCACGGGGGCGGGAGGGCCCTTGAGCAGTACTTC. The whole variable domain, filled in from reference TRBV28 and TRBJ2-7, reads DVKVTQSSRYLVKRTGEKVFLECVQDMDHENMFWYRQDPGLGLRLIYFSYDVKMKEKGDIPEGYSVSREKKERFSLILESASTNQTSMYLCASHGGGRALEQYFGPGTRLTVT.

As for this clone: The same CDR3 can be traced to other DNA sequences in this sample. The chain uses TRBV19 and TRBJ1-5, with D unclear. CDR1 LNHDA and CDR2 SQIVND come from the germline V gene (reference sequence). CDR3 size: 15 residues. V dropped 1 base and J dropped 0 bases, with 7 bases sitting between them. The CDR3 nucleotides read TGTGCCAGTAGTATAGTGAGGGATAGCAATCAGCCCCAGCATTTT. Translating gives CASSIVRDSNQPQHF.

This clone has a single count. This sequence joins TRBV4-1 and TRBJ2-1, with D unclear. CDR1 and CDR2 (germline): MGHRA, YSYEKL. The CDR3 extends over 16 amino acids. Trimming left V 1 base short and J 0 bases short, with 10 bases between. The DNA of the CDR3 is TGCGCCAGCAGCCAAGGGGTCCAAAGCTCCTACAATGAGCAGTTCTTC. It yields the protein CASSQGVQSSYNEQFF.

The chain is built from TRBV18 and TRBJ2-3; 8 bases fit TRBD1. V shed 0 bases and J 5 bases; nucleotides not matched to a gene: 4. Germline CDR1 KGHSH, CDR2 LQKENI. This CDR3 is 15 amino acids long. The CDR3 here is CASSPPTGGLDTQYF. In nucleotides, the CDR3 is TGTGCCAGCTCACCACCTACAGGGGGTCTAGATACGCAGTATTTT.

The chain employs TRBV11-2 and TRBJ2-1; possibly TRBD2 for D (6 bases). The V gene lost 2 bases and the J gene lost 7 bases, with 12 bases spanning the gap. CDR1 SGHAT and CDR2 FQNNGV come from the germline V gene. The CDR3 totals 14 residues. The CDR3 sequence: CASSLIGSRNEQFF. The DNA of the CDR3 is TGTGCCAGCAGCTTAATCGGGAGCCGGAATGAGCAGTTCTTC.

The chain recombines TRBV9 with TRBJ2-2, with unresolved D. V lost 0 bases and J 6 bases, leaving 12 bases between the germline ends. CDR1 and CDR2 from the germline V gene are SGDLS and YYNGEE. The CDR3 consists of 15 residues. The CDR3 region is CASSVGALAAGELFF. In DNA form, the CDR3 reads TGTGCCAGCAGCGTAGGTGCTTTGGCCGCCGGGGAGCTGTTTTTT. The entire variable domain, with the rest obtained from reference TRBV9 and TRBJ2-2, is as follows: DSGVTQTPKHLITATGQRVTLRCSPRSGDLSVYWYQQSLDQGLQFLIQYYNGEERAKGNILERFSAQQFPDLHSELNLSSLELGDSALYFCASSVGALAAGELFFGEGSRLTVL.

The chain links TRBV7-6 to TRBJ2-5; TRBD1 matches at 10 bases. J was trimmed by 7 bases and V by 3 bases; bases with no gene match: 11. This CDR3 has 16 residues. CDR1 and CDR2 from the germline V gene are SGHVS and FNYEAQ. In DNA form, the CDR3 reads TGTGCCAGCAGCTTCCGCCGGGACAGGGGATACGGGACCCAGTACTTC. Residues: CASSFRRDRGYGTQYF.

The J gene is TRBJ2-1, the V gene TRBV13, with D uncertain. V gave up 1 base and J gave up 9 bases, with 4 bases separating them. This CDR3 is built from 11 residues. CDR1 and CDR2 from the germline V gene are PRHDT and FYEKMQ (reference sequence). CDR3 amino acids: CASSLAVEQFF. The CDR3 DNA reads as TGTGCCAGCAGCTTAGCGGTTGAGCAGTTCTTC.

This chain joins TRBV5-1 and TRBJ2-5; D is undetermined. Germline values: CDR1 SGHRS, CDR2 YFSETQ. Trimming stripped 0 bases from V and 5 bases from J, with 14 bases between. The length of the CDR3 is 15 residues. CDR3 amino acids: CASSLGRELGETQYF. The CDR3 DNA follows: TGCGCCAGCAGCTTGGGTAGGGAATTGGGGGAGACCCAGTACTTC. The whole variable domain, remainder taken from reference TRBV5-1 and TRBJ2-5, is KAGVTQTPRYLIKTRGQQVTLSCSPISGHRSVSWYQQTPGQGLQFLFEYFSETQRNKGNFPGRFSGRQFSNSRSEMNVSTLELGDSALYLCASSLGRELGETQYFGPGTRLLVL.

The V gene is TRBV5-5, the J gene TRBJ1-1; maybe TRBD1 (5 bases). The germline gives CDR1 SGHKS, CDR2 YYEKEE (reference sequence). The CDR3 covers 14 residues. Trimming pared 4 bases from V and 8 bases from J, leaving 18 bases between. CDR3 amino acids: CASSPDLGWDEAFF. CDR3 sequence (DNA): TGTGCCAGCAGCCCCGACCTGGGTTGGGACGAAGCTTTCTTT.